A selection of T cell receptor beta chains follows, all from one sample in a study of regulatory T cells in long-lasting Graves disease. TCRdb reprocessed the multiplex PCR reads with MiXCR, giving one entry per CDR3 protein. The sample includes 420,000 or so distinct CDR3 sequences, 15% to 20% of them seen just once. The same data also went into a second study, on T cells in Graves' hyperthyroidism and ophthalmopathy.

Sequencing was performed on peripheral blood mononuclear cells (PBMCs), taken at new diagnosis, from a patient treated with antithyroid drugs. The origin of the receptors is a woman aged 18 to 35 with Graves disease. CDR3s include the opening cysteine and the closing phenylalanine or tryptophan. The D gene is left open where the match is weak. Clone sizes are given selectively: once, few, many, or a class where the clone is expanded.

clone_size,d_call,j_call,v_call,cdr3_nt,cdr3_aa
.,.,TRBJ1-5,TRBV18,TGTGCCAGCTCACCAAAGGCTAGCAATCAGCCCCAGCATTTT,CASSPKASNQPQHF
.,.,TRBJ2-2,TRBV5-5,TGTGTCAGCAGCTCGACTACAGGGTCCGGGGAGCTGTTTTTT,CVSSSTTGSGELFF
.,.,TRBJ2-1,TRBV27,TGTGCCAGCAGTCCAACATTAGCGTTAATTAGGTACAATGAGCAGTTCTTC,CASSPTLALIRYNEQFF
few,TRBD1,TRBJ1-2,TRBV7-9,TGTGCCAGCAGCCCTGGACAGGGGAGGTATGGCTACACCTTC,CASSPGQGRYGYTF
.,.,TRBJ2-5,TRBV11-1,TGTGCCAGCAGACCACCTAGCGGGACAGGGGAGACCCAGTACTTC,CASRPPSGTGETQYF
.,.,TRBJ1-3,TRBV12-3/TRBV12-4,TGTGCCAGCAGCCGGGGATTTACTCTTGGAAACACCATATATTTT,CASSRGFTLGNTIYF
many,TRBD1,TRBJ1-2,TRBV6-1,TGTGCCAGCAGTGAAGCGCTGGGACAGAATGGCTACACCTTC,CASSEALGQNGYTF
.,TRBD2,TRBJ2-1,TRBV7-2,TGTGCCAGCAGCTTACTTCTAGCGGGAGGGCCGAATGAGCAGTTCTTC,CASSLLLAGGPNEQFF
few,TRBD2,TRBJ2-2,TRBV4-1,TGCGCCAGCAGCCAGGATCTAGCGGGAGCTTTCGGGGAGCTGTTTTTT,CASSQDLAGAFGELFF
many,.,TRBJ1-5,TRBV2,TGTGCCAGCAGCCTCAGGGATACTCAGCCCCAGCATTTT,CASSLRDTQPQHF
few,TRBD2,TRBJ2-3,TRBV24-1,TGTGCCACCCAGACGGGACTAGCGGGAATTACAGATACGCAGTATTTT,CATQTGLAGITDTQYF
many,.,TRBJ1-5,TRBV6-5,TGTGCCAGCAGTTACCAGGGGACCCCCAATCAGCCCCAGCATTTT,CASSYQGTPNQPQHF
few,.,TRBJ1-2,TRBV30,TGTGCCTGGTCCAAAGGAAGGAATATCGGGGGCTACACCTTC,CAWSKGRNIGGYTF
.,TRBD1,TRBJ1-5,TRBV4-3,TGCGCCAGCAGCCAAGATCTTTTTAACAGGGGGCAGCCCCAGCATTTT,CASSQDLFNRGQPQHF
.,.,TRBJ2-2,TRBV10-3,TGTGCCATCAATTCGGGCTCCGGGGAGCTGTTTTTT,CAINSGSGELFF
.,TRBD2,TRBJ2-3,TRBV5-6,TGTGCCAGCAGTAAAGCGGGAGGAGTAGTAGATACGCAGTATTTT,CASSKAGGVVDTQYF
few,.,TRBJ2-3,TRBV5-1,TGCGCCAGCAGCGATACAATCAGGTCCAGGACGGTCACAGATACGCAGTATTTT,CASSDTIRSRTVTDTQYF
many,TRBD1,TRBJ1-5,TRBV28,TGTGCCAGCAACCTTCTGGGGACAGTGAGAGGCAATCAGCCCCAGCATTTT,CASNLLGTVRGNQPQHF
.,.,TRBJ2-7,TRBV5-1,TGCGCCAGCAGCTTGGCCAGCGAGCAGTACTTC,CASSLASEQYF
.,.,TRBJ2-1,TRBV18,TGTGCCAGCTCTAAGTTTGGGGATGAGCAGTTCTTC,CASSKFGDEQFF
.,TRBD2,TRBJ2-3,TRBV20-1,TGCAGTGCTTTTAGCGGGAGCCGCACAGATACGCAGTATTTT,CSAFSGSRTDTQYF
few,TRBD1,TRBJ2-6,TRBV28,TGTGCCAGCAGTCCTGGGACAGGCTTCTCTGGGGCCAACGTCCTGACTTTC,CASSPGTGFSGANVLTF
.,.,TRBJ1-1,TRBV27,TGTGCCAGCAGTTTATCGTGGCGGCAGAACACTGAAGCTTTCTTT,CASSLSWRQNTEAFF
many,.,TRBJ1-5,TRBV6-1,TGTGCCAGCAGGACTGACAGGACCTATCAGCCCCAGCATTTT,CASRTDRTYQPQHF
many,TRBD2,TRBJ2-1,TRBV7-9,TGTGCCAGCAGCTTAGTTCTAGCGGGAAACAATGAGCAGTTCTTC,CASSLVLAGNNEQFF
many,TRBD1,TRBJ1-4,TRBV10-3,TGTGCCATCAGTCCTCGACAGGGGCAGGATGAAAAACTGTTTTTT,CAISPRQGQDEKLFF
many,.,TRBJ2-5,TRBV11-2,TGTGCCAGCAGCTTAGATAGGAGACAGCCTCAAGAGACCCAGTACTTC,CASSLDRRQPQETQYF
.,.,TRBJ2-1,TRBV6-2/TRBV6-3,TGTGCTAGCAGTTACGCTAAAACAGGAAACAATGAGCGGTTCTTC,CASSYAKTGNNERFF
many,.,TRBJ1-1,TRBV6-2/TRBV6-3,TGTGCCAGCAGTTACTGGTATTTGAACACTGAAGCTTTCTTT,CASSYWYLNTEAFF
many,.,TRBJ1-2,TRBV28,TGTGCCAGCAGTCCCCCCGGTCGGGTTTATGGCTACACCTTC,CASSPPGRVYGYTF
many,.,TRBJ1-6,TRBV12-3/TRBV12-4,TGTGCCAGCAGTCTGGGCTGGGGCTCGGGGAATTCACCCCTCCACTTT,CASSLGWGSGNSPLHF
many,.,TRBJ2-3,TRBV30,TGTGCCTGGAGTGGTCTAGTAGATACGCAGTATTTT,CAWSGLVDTQYF
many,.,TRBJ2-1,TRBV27,TGTGCCAGCAAACAGGGTGGGAGTGAGCAGTTCTTC,CASKQGGSEQFF
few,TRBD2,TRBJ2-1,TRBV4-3,TGCGCCAGCAGCCAAGATGATCGGGAGGGCCTCGAGCAGTTCTTC,CASSQDDREGLEQFF
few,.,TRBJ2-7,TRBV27,TGTGCCAGCAGCCTTATCTTTGGGACGACGGCCTCCTACGAGCAGTACTTC,CASSLIFGTTASYEQYF
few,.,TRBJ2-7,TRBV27,TGTGCCAGCAGTCCCACCGGTGGGGCGGGGGAGCAGTACTTC,CASSPTGGAGEQYF
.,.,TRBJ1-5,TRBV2,TGTGCCAGCCGGCCAGACAATAGCAATCAGCCCCAGCATTTT,CASRPDNSNQPQHF
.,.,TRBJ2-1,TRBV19,TGTGCCAGTAGTACCCTGACAGGAGGCAATGAGCAGTTCTTC,CASSTLTGGNEQFF
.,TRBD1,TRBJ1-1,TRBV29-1,TGCAGCGCACTGACAGGGGAGAACACTGAAGCTTTCTTT,CSALTGENTEAFF
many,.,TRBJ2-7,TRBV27,TGTGCCAGCAGTTTTGGAGACACCACCTACGAGCAGTACTTC,CASSFGDTTYEQYF
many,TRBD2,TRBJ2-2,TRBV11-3,TGTGCCAGCAGCCCCTCTTGGCGGGAGAGATCCGGGGAGCTGTTTTTT,CASSPSWRERSGELFF
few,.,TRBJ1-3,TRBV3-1,TGTGCCAGCAGCCAATACAGGGACACCATATATTTT,CASSQYRDTIYF
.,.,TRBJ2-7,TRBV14,TGTGCCAGCAGCCAAGGACAGGCCAGCTCCTACGAGCAGTACTTC,CASSQGQASSYEQYF
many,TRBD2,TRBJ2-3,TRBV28,TGTGCCAGCAGCACTATCGGACTAGCGGGAGGGGCAGATACGCAGTATTTT,CASSTIGLAGGADTQYF
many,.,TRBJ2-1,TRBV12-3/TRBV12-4,TGTGCCAGCAGTTTAGTGGAGGGTAGAGCGGCCCAAGACAATGAGCAGTTCTTC,CASSLVEGRAAQDNEQFF
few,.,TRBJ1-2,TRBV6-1,TGTGCCAGCCAGGGCAGACCAGCTTATGGCTACACCTTC,CASQGRPAYGYTF
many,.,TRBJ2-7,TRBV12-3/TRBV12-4,TGTGCCAGCTGGCGGGGGGGGACAGGGAGCTCCTACGAGCAGTACTTC,CASWRGGTGSSYEQYF
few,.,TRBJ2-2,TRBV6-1,TGTGCCAGCAGTAACCTCCTTGGAAGCACCGGGGAGCTGTTTTTT,CASSNLLGSTGELFF
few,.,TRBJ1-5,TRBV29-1,TGCAGCGTCGGGGGGTTACCTAATCAGCCCCAGCATTTT,CSVGGLPNQPQHF
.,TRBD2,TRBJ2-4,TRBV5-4,TGTGCCAGCAGCTTGGATAGCGGGAGGGGCGGAAACATTCAGTACTTC,CASSLDSGRGGNIQYF
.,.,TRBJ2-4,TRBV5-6,TGTGCCAGCAGCGGAACAGGGGAGGGGGACATTCAGTACTTC,CASSGTGEGDIQYF
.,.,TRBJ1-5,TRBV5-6,TGTGCCAGCAGCTTTGGTGGGGCGTCTCAGCCCCAGCATTTT,CASSFGGASQPQHF
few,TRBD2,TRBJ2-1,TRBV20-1,TGCAGTGCCACTGGCACGACTAGCGGGAGCTACAATGAGCAGTTCTTC,CSATGTTSGSYNEQFF